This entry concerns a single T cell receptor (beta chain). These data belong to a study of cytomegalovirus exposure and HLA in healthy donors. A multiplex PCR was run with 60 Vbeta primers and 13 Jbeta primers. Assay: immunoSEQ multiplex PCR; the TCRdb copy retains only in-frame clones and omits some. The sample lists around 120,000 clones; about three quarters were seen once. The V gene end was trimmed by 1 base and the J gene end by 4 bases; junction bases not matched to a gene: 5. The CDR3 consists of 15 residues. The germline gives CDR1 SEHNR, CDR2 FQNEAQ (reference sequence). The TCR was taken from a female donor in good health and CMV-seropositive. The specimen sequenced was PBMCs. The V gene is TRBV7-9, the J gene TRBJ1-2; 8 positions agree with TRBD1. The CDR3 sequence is CASSLESGGVYGYTF. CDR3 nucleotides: TGTGCCAGCAGCTTAGAATCAGGGGGCGTCTATGGCTACACCTTC.